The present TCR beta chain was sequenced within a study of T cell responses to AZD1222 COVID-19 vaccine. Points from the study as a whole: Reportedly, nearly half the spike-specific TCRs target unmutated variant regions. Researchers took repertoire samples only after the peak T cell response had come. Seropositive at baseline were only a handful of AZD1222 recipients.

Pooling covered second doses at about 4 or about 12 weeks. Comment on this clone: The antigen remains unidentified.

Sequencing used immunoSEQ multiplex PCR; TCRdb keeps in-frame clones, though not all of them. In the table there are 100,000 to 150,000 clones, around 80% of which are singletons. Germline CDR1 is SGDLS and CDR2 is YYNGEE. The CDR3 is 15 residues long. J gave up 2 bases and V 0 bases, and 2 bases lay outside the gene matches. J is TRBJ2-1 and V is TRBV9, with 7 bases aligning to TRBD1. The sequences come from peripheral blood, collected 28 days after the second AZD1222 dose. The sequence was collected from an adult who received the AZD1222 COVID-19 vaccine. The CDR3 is CASSVEGTAYNEQFF. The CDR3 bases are TGTGCCAGCAGCGTAGAGGGGACAGCCTACAATGAGCAGTTCTTC.